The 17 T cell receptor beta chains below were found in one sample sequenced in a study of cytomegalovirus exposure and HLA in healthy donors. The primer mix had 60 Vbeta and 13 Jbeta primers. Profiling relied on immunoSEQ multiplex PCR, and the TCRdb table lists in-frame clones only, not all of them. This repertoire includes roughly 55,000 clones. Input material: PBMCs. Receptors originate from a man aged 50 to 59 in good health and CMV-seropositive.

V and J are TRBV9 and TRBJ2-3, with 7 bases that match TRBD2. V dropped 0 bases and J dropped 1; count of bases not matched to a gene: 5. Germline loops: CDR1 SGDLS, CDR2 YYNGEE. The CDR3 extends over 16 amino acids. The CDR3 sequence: CASSVVGGGGTDTQYF. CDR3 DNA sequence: TGTGCCAGCAGCGTAGTGGGGGGGGGAGGCACAGATACGCAGTATTTT.

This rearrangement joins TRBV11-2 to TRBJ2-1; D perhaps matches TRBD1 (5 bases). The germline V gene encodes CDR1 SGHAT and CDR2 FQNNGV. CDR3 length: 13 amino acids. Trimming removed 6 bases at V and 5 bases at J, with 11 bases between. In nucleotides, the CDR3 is TGTGCCAGCAGTCTCAGGGTGGACAATGAGCAGTTCTTC. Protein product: CASSLRVDNEQFF.

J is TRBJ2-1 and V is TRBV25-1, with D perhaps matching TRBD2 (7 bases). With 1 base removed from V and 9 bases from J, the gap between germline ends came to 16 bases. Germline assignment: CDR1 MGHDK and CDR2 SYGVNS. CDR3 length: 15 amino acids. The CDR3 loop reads CASSELGGQLSEQFF. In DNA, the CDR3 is TGTGCCAGCAGTGAATTGGGGGGGCAATTAAGTGAGCAGTTCTTC.

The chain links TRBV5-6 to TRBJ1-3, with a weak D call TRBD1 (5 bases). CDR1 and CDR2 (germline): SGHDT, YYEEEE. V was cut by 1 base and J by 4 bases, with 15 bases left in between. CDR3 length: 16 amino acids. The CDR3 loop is CASSLRAGIRGNTIYF. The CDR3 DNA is TGTGCCAGCAGCTTGAGGGCAGGGATAAGGGGAAACACCATATATTTT. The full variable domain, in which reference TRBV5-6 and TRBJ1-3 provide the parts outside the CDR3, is DAGVTQSPTHLIKTRGQQVTLRCSPKSGHDTVSWYQQALGQGPQFIFQYYEEEERQRGNFPDRFSGHQFPNYSSELNVNALLLGDSALYLCASSLRAGIRGNTIYFGEGSWLTVV.

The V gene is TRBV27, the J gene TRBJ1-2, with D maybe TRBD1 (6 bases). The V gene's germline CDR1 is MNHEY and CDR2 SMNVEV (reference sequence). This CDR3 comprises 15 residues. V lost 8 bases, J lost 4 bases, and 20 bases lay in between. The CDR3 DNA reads TGTGCCAGCGGCTCACCGACAGGTCTTACCTATGGCTACACCTTC. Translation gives CASGSPTGLTYGYTF.

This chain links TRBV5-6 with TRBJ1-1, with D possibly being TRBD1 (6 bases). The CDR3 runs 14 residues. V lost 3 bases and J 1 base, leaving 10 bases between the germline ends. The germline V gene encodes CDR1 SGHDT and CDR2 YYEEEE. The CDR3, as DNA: TGTGCCAGCAGCTCCCTGGGACAGAACACTGAAGCTTTCTTT. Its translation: CASSSLGQNTEAFF.

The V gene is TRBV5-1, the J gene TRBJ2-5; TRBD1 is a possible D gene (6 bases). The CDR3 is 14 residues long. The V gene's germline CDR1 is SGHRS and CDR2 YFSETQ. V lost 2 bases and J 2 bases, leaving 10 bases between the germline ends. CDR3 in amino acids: CASSLGGLQETQYF. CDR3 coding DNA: TGCGCCAGCAGCTTAGGGGGATTACAAGAGACCCAGTACTTC.

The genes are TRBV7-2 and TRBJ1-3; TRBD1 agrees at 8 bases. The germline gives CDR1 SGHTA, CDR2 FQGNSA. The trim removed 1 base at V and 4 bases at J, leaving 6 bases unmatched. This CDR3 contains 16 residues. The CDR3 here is CASSLVNRGAGNTIYF. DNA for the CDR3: TGTGCCAGCAGCTTAGTAAACAGGGGGGCAGGAAACACCATATATTTT.

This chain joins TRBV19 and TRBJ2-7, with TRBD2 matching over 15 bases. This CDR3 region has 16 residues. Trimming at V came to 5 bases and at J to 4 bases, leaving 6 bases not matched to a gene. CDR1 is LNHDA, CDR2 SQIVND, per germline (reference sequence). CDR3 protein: CASSAGLAGGLYEQYF. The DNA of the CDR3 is TGTGCCAGTAGTGCGGGACTAGCGGGGGGCCTTTACGAGCAGTACTTC. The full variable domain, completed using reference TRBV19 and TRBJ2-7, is DGGITQSPKYLFRKEGQNVTLSCEQNLNHDAMYWYRQDPGQGLRLIYYSQIVNDFQKGDIAEGYSVSREKKESFPLTVTSAQKNPTAFYLCASSAGLAGGLYEQYFGPGTRLTVT.

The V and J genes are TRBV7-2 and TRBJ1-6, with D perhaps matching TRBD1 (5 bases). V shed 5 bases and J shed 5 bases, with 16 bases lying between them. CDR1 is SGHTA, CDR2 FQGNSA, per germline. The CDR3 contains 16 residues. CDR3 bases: TGTGCCAGCAGCACCTTGGCCAGGGTGGATAATTCACCCCTCCACTTT. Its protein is CASSTLARVDNSPLHF.

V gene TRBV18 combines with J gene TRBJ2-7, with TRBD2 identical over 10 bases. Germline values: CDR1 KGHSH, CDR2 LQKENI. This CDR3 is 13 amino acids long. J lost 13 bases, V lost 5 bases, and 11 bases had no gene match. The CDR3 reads CASSSTSGDVTYF. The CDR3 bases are TGTGCCAGCTCAAGTACTAGCGGGGATGTTACTTACTTC.

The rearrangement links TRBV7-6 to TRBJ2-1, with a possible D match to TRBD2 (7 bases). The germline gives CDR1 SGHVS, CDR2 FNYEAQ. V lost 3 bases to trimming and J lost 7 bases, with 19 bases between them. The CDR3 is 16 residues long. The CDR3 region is CASSFRRGGGSNEQFF. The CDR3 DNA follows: TGTGCCAGCAGCTTCCGTAGGGGGGGAGGAAGTAATGAGCAGTTCTTC.

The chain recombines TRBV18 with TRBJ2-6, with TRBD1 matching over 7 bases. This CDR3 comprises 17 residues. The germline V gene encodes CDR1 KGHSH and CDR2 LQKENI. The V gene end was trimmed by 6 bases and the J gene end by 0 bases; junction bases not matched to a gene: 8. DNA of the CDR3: TGTGCCAGCTCTTCACAGGGGATAAGCTCTGGGGCCAACGTCCTGACTTTC. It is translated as CASSSQGISSGANVLTF.

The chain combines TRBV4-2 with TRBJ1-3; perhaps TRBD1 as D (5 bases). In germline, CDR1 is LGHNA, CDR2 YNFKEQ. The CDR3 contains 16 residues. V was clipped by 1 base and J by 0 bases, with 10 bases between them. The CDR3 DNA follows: TGTGCCAGCAGCCAAGGGGGCACCCCCTCTGGAAACACCATATATTTT. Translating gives CASSQGGTPSGNTIYF.

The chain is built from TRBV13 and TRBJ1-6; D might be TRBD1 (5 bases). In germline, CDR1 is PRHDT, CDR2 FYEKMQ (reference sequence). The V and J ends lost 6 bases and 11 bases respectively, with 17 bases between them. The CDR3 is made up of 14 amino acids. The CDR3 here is CASRIGGGSAPLHF. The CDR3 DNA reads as TGTGCCAGCAGAATCGGGGGGGGAAGCGCACCCCTCCACTTT.

The CDR3 protein is CASSQDRTQGGEKLFF. The CDR3 coding sequence is TGCGCCAGCAGCCAAGATCGAACCCAGGGGGGTGAAAAACTGTTTTTT. The genes are TRBV4-1 and TRBJ1-4, with 7 bases lining up with TRBD1. This CDR3 spans 16 amino acids. V was pared by 0 bases and J by 7 bases, with 8 bases of the junction left unmatched. Germline V CDR1 and CDR2: MGHRA, YSYEKL.

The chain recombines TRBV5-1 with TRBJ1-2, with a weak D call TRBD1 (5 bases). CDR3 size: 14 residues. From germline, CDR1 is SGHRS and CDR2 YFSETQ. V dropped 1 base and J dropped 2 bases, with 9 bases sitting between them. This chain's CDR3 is CASSLLPGNYGYTF. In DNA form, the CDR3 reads TGCGCCAGCAGCTTGCTCCCAGGGAACTATGGCTACACCTTC.